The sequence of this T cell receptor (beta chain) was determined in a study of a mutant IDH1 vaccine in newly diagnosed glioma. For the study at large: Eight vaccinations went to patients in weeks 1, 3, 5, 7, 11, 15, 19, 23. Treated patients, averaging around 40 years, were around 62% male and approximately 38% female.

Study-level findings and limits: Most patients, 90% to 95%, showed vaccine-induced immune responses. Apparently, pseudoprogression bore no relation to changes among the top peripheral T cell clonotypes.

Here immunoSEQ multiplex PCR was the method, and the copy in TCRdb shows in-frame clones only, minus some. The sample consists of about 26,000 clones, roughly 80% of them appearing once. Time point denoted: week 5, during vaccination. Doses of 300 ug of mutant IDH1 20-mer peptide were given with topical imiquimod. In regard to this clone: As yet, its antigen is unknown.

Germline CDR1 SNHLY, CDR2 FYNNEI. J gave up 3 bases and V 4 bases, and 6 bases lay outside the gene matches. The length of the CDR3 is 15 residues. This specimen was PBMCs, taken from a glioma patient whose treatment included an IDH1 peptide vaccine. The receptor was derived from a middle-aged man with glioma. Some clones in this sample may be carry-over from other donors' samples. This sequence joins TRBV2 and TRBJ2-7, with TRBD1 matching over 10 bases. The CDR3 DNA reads TGTGCCAGCAGTGTTAGGACAGGGGGATACTACGAGCAGTACTTC. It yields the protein CASSVRTGGYYEQYF.